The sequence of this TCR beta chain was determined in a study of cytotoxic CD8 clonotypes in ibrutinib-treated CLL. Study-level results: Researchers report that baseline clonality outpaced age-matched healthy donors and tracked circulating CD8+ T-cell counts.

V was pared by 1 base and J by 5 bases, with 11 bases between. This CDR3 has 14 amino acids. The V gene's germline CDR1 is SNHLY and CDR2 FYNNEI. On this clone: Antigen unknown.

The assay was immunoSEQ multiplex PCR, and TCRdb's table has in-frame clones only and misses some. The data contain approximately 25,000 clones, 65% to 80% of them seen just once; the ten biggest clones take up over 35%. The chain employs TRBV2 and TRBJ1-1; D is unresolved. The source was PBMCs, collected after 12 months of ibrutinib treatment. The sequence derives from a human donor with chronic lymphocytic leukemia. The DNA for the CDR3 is TGTGCCAGCAGTGAAGGGGCGCCCAATACTGAAGCTTTCTTT. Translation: CASSEGAPNTEAFF.